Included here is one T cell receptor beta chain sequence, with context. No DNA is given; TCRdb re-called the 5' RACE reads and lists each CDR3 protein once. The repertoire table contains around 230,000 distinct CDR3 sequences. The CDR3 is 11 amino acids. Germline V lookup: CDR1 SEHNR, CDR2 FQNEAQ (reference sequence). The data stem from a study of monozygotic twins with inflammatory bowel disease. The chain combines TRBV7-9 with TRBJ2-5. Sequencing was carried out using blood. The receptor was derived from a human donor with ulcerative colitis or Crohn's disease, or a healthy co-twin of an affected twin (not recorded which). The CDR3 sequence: CASSNVETQYF.